The next 25 T cell receptor beta chains were all read from a single sample in a study of blood T cell repertoires in COVID-19. The assay was immunoSEQ multiplex PCR, and TCRdb's table has in-frame clones only and misses some. This table holds tens of thousands of clones, roughly 89% found once. Material: peripheral blood. These receptors were obtained from a man older than 75 with acute or convalescent COVID-19.

The chain is built from TRBV10-1 and TRBJ1-6; D remains unclear. This CDR3 is built from 12 residues. V lost 4 bases and J lost 7, with 5 bases in between. The germline CDR1 and CDR2 sequences are WNHNN and SYGVQD (reference sequence). CDR3 DNA sequence: TGCGCCAGCAGTGCCCCAAATTCACCCCTCCACTTT. It codes for CASSAPNSPLHF.

The chain links TRBV28 to TRBJ2-3; TRBD1 agrees at 9 bases. CDR1 is MDHEN and CDR2 is SYDVKM in the germline V gene. The CDR3 totals 14 residues. With 6 bases clipped from V and 1 base from J, the junction kept 2 bases outside the gene matches. CDR3 bases: TGTGCCAGCAGACGACAGGGGGGCACAGATACGCAGTATTTT. Its translation is CASRRQGGTDTQYF.

This chain connects TRBV28 to TRBJ2-2, with 8 bases that match TRBD2. The CDR3 is made up of 15 amino acids. Germline V gives CDR1 MDHEN, CDR2 SYDVKM. V gave up 6 bases and J gave up 7 bases; unmatched junction bases: 10. The CDR3 loop reads CASSAASGLGGELFF. The CDR3 nucleotides read TGTGCCAGCAGCGCTGCTAGCGGGTTAGGCGGGGAGCTGTTTTTT.

This chain uses TRBV9 with TRBJ2-7; maybe TRBD1 (6 bases). V dropped 0 bases and J dropped 2 bases, with 15 bases sitting between them. The CDR3 consists of 16 residues. The germline V gene encodes CDR1 SGDLS and CDR2 YYNGEE. The DNA of the CDR3 is TGTGCCAGCAGCGTAGAAACAGGGTTACCCCCCTACGAGCAGTACTTC. This sequence encodes CASSVETGLPPYEQYF.

The chain recombines TRBV11-2 with TRBJ2-3; a weak D match, TRBD2 (6 bases). The CDR3 contains 16 residues. V lost 5 bases to trimming and J lost 3 bases, with 18 bases between them. Germline CDR1 is SGHAT and CDR2 is FQNNGV. The CDR3: CASSLRGGIGTDTQYF. The CDR3 nucleotides are TGTGCCAGCAGCCTCCGAGGAGGGATAGGGACAGATACGCAGTATTTT.

This clone appeared once. This rearrangement joins TRBV12-3 or TRBV12-4 to TRBJ2-5; 7 bases match TRBD1. Germline trimming cut 5 bases from V and 7 bases from J; bases unmatched to any gene: 7. CDR3 length: 13 residues. The CDR3 loop is CASSRGQAGTQYF. As DNA, the CDR3 is TGTGCCAGCAGTCGAGGACAGGCCGGGACCCAGTACTTC.

As DNA, the CDR3 is TGTGCCAGCAGCGGGGCGGGGTACGAGCAGTACTTC. Its translation is CASSGAGYEQYF. V usage is TRBV11-2 and J usage is TRBJ2-7; a weak D match, TRBD2 (6 bases). CDR3 length equals 12 residues. CDR1 and CDR2 from the germline V gene are SGHAT and FQNNGV. Trimming took off 5 bases at V and 4 bases at J, with 9 bases between the two ends.

This clone occurred a few times. The chain is built from TRBV4-1 and TRBJ2-3; 12 bases line up with TRBD2. The V gene's germline CDR1 is MGHRA and CDR2 YSYEKL. The CDR3 extends over 19 amino acids. V shed 4 bases and J 2 bases; nucleotides not matched to a gene: 13. The DNA for the CDR3 is TGCGCCAGCAGCCTCCAACGAACTAGCGGGGGGACAGACACAGATACGCAGTATTTT. Translated, it gives CASSLQRTSGGTDTDTQYF.

The chain employs TRBV6-5 and TRBJ1-2, with a tentative D call TRBD1 (5 bases). The CDR3 spans 15 residues. CDR1 MNHEY and CDR2 SVGAGI come from the germline V gene. V lost 11 bases, J lost 5 bases, and 24 bases lay in between. The CDR3 spells CASATTGGTLYGYTF. The CDR3 coding sequence is TGTGCCTCAGCAACTACGGGGGGGACTCTGTATGGCTACACCTTC.

J is TRBJ1-1 and V is TRBV10-2; D uncertain. The CDR3 is 13 residues long. The V end lost 4 bases, the J end lost 2 bases, and 8 bases lay between the germline ends. The V gene's germline CDR1 is WSHSY and CDR2 SAAADI. CDR3 region: CASSGTANTEAFF. DNA of the CDR3: TGCGCCAGCAGTGGAACAGCCAACACTGAAGCTTTCTTT.

In this sample, this clone turned up once. The genes are TRBV10-2 and TRBJ1-1; D is unclear. The germline V gene has CDR1 WSHSY and CDR2 SAAADI. This CDR3 has 14 amino acids. The germline V and J ends were trimmed by 4 bases and 1 base, with 10 bases remaining between them. This chain's CDR3 is CASSGTTKNTEAFF. CDR3 nucleotides: TGCGCCAGCAGTGGGACTACTAAGAACACTGAAGCTTTCTTT.

This rearrangement joins TRBV4-2 to TRBJ2-7, with 8 nucleotides matching TRBD1. V shed 0 bases and J 6 bases; nucleotides not matched to a gene: 4. This CDR3 is 14 amino acids long. Germline assignment: CDR1 LGHNA and CDR2 YNFKEQ. CDR3 DNA: TGTGCCAGCAGCCAAGACCCGCAGGGGGCCGAGCAGTACTTC. It specifies CASSQDPQGAEQYF.

This clone was seen just once. The V gene is TRBV2, the J gene TRBJ1-3; 7 nucleotides agree with TRBD1. The V segment lost 6 bases and the J segment 0 bases; nucleotides outside the gene matches: 2. Germline-derived CDR1 and CDR2 are SNHLY and FYNNEI. The CDR3 extends over 14 amino acids. The CDR3 DNA reads TGTGCCAGCAGGGGACAGCCCTCTGGAAACACCATATATTTT. Protein: CASRGQPSGNTIYF.

The chain's CDR3 is CASSPRQGLGYEQYF. The CDR3 nucleotides read TGCGCCAGCAGCCCCAGACAGGGGCTAGGGTACGAGCAGTACTTC. V is TRBV5-1 and J is TRBJ2-7; 8 nucleotides match TRBD1. In germline, CDR1 is SGHRS, CDR2 YFSETQ. The V segment lost 4 bases and the J segment 4 bases; nucleotides outside the gene matches: 10. The CDR3 loop spans 15 amino acids.

The J gene is TRBJ2-7, the V gene TRBV5-1, with 8 bases that match TRBD2. The CDR3 has 15 amino acids. Trimming cost V 4 bases and J 0 bases; bases outside gene matches: 6. Looked up from germline, CDR1 is SGHRS and CDR2 is YFSETQ. In nucleotides, the CDR3 is TGCGCCAGCAGCCCCGGGGGGGAAAGCTCCTACGAGCAGTACTTC. It codes for CASSPGGESSYEQYF.

This chain joins TRBV27 and TRBJ1-4; D gene uncertain. CDR1 MNHEY and CDR2 SMNVEV come from the germline V gene (reference sequence). The CDR3 consists of 13 residues. Trimming removed 4 bases at V and 5 bases at J, with 8 bases between. The CDR3 DNA reads TGTGCCAGCAGTTCCCGTCCGAATGAAAAACTGTTTTTT. Translation gives CASSSRPNEKLFF.

The CDR3, as DNA: TGTGCCACCGGGCAGGGGGACACCGGGGAGCTGTTTTTT. Translation gives CATGQGDTGELFF. V gene TRBV24-1 combines with J gene TRBJ2-2, with TRBD1 matching over 7 bases. CDR3 length equals 13 residues. Germline V gene data show CDR1 as KGHDR and CDR2 as SFDVKD. J gave up 3 bases and V 9 bases, and 3 bases lay outside the gene matches.

This clone was counted a single time. This rearrangement joins TRBV6-5 to TRBJ2-7, with D perhaps TRBD2 (6 bases). V lost 6 bases to trimming and J lost 2 bases, with 11 bases between them. The CDR3 spans 13 residues. The germline CDR1 and CDR2 sequences are MNHEY and SVGAGI. CDR3 nucleotide sequence: TGTGCCAGCAGAGAGCCGGGAGCCTACGAGCAGTACTTC. Translating it yields CASREPGAYEQYF.

V gene TRBV5-6 combines with J gene TRBJ1-1, with 7 nucleotides matching TRBD1. After removal of 4 bases from V and 4 bases from J, the junction contained 4 bases not matched to a gene. Germline CDR1 reads SGHDT; CDR2 reads YYEEEE. The CDR3 consists of 13 residues. CDR3 sequence (DNA): TGTGCCAGCAGCGGACCAGGGGGCACTGAAGCTTTCTTT. It codes for CASSGPGGTEAFF.

The V call is TRBV13, the J call TRBJ2-7, with 8 bases that match TRBD1. The CDR3 runs to 13 residues. V shed 6 bases, J shed 4 bases, and the junction held 5 bases outside the gene matches. The germline V gene has CDR1 PRHDT and CDR2 FYEKMQ (reference sequence). The CDR3 loop reads CASSDRGLYEQYF. CDR3 nucleotides: TGTGCCAGCAGTGACAGGGGTTTATACGAGCAGTACTTC.

V is TRBV5-1 and J is TRBJ1-1; D uncertain. Germline assignment: CDR1 SGHRS and CDR2 YFSETQ. There are 14 residues in the CDR3. V was clipped by 4 bases and J by 1 base, with 11 bases between them. The CDR3 nucleotides read TGCGCCAGCAGCAGACAAGTTTCGAACACTGAAGCTTTCTTT. It codes for CASSRQVSNTEAFF.

In DNA form, the CDR3 reads TGTGCCAGCTCGTCCGGACAGGGGATGGTTCAGCCCCAGCATTTT. Translating gives CASSSGQGMVQPQHF. The V call is TRBV18, the J call TRBJ1-5; TRBD1 matches 9 bases. The CDR3 loop spans 15 amino acids. CDR1 and CDR2 from the germline V gene are KGHSH and LQKENI. Trimming removed 6 bases from V and 6 bases from J; junction bases left unmatched: 9.

This chain uses TRBV7-2 with TRBJ1-4, with 9 positions matching TRBD1. The trim removed 6 bases at V and 8 bases at J, leaving 16 bases unmatched. The germline gives CDR1 SGHTA, CDR2 FQGNSA. This CDR3 is 17 amino acids long. DNA for the CDR3: TGTGCCAGCAGTGATAGACCCTTGACAGGGGGACGAGAAAAACTGTTTTTT. Translated: CASSDRPLTGGREKLFF.

The chain couples TRBV30 to TRBJ2-1; D not certain. This CDR3 region has 12 residues. Germline V CDR1 and CDR2: GTSNPN, SVGIG (reference sequence). Deletions cut 3 bases from V and 7 bases from J, with 10 bases between. CDR3 loop: CAWRKPPNEQFF. The CDR3 DNA is TGTGCCTGGAGAAAGCCTCCAAATGAGCAGTTCTTC.

The chain couples TRBV3-1 (or the pseudogene TRBV3-2) to TRBJ2-2; TRBD2 aligns across 12 bases. CDR1 and CDR2 (germline): LGHDT, YNNKEL (reference sequence). Trimming at V came to 3 bases and at J to 2 bases, leaving 4 bases not matched to a gene. The CDR3 has 17 amino acids. In nucleotides, the CDR3 is TGTGCCAGCAGCCACAGGACTAGCGGGGCAAACACCGGGGAGCTGTTTTTT. Amino acid sequence: CASSHRTSGANTGELFF.